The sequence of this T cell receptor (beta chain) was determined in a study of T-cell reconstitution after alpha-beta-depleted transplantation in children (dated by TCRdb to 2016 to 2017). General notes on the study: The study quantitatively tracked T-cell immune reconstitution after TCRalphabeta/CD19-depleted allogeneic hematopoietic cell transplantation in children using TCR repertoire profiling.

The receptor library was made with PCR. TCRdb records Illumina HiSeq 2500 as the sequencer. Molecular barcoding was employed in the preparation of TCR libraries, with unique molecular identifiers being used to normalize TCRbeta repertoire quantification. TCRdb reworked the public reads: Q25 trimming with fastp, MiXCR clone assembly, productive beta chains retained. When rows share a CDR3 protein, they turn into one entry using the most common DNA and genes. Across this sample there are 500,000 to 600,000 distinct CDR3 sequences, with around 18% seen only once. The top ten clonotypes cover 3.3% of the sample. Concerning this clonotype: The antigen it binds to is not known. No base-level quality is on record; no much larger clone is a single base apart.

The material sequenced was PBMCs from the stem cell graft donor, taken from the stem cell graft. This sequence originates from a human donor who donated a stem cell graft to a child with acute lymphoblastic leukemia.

The DNA sequence follows: TGTGCCAGCAGCGACGCATGGGACGGCTACAATGAGCAGTTCTTC. Its translation is CASSDAWDGYNEQFF. Rearrangement joined TRBV11-2 to TRBJ2-1, with the D gene tentatively TRBD1 or TRBD2, based on 5 matching bases in each. The CDR3 starts with the cysteine, ends with the phenylalanine, and has 15 residues. The only DNA kept is the CDR3, 45 bases in frame from the first base. The CDR1 and CDR2 encoded by the germline V gene are SGHAT and FQNNGV. Trimming removed 5 bases from V and 3 bases from J, leaving 14 bases between the germline ends.